The 7 T cell receptor beta chains listed next were all sequenced from one sample in a study of PD-L1 blockade in urothelial cancer. The assay was immunoSEQ multiplex PCR, and TCRdb's table has in-frame clones only and misses some. The table records roughly 87,000 clones, about nine tenths of them present only once. The sample was PBMCs, taken around atezolizumab (anti-PD-L1) treatment. These receptors originate from a woman between 65 and 79 years old with urothelial cancer.

The V and J genes are TRBV5-1 and TRBJ2-1; 7 bases are shared with TRBD1. Germline V gene sequence: CDR1 SGHRS, CDR2 YFSETQ. V was pared by 1 base and J by 10 bases, with 8 bases of the junction left unmatched. This CDR3 spans 14 amino acids. The CDR3 reads CASSLLGQKQEQFF. CDR3 nucleotide sequence: TGCGCCAGCAGCTTGTTGGGACAGAAACAGGAGCAGTTCTTC. Based on the CDR3 plus reference TRBV5-1 and TRBJ2-1, the full variable domain is KAGVTQTPRYLIKTRGQQVTLSCSPISGHRSVSWYQQTPGQGLQFLFEYFSETQRNKGNFPGRFSGRQFSNSRSEMNVSTLELGDSALYLCASSLLGQKQEQFFGPGTRLTVL.

CDR3 protein: CASTEQGVNTEAFF. DNA for the CDR3: TGTGCCAGTACCGAACAGGGGGTGAACACTGAAGCTTTCTTT. The chain carries TRBV19 and TRBJ1-1, with 8 nucleotides matching TRBD1. This CDR3 is 14 amino acids long. J lost 0 bases, V lost 7 bases, and 4 bases had no gene match. In germline, CDR1 is LNHDA, CDR2 SQIVND (reference sequence).

CDR3 amino acids: CASSKGSYEQYF. The CDR3 DNA reads TGTGCCAGCAGCAAAGGCAGCTACGAGCAGTACTTC. This sequence joins TRBV21-1 and TRBJ2-7; the table calls TRBD1, which could not be checked here. TRBV21-1 represents a pseudogene. The CDR3 sequence is 12 residues long.

The rearrangement links TRBV4-1 to TRBJ1-1; 8 bases line up with TRBD1. Trimming cost V 4 bases and J 7 bases; bases outside gene matches: 14. CDR1 is MGHRA, CDR2 YSYEKL, per germline. The CDR3 totals 16 residues. The CDR3 coding sequence is TGCGCCAGCAGCCGGACACCGGGACAGGAACCCGTTGAAGCTTTCTTT. As protein: CASSRTPGQEPVEAFF.

The chain uses TRBV7-9 and TRBJ2-1; D may be TRBD1 (5 bases). The germline gives CDR1 SEHNR, CDR2 FQNEAQ (reference sequence). V lost 0 bases to trimming and J lost 8 bases, with 14 bases between them. The CDR3 contains 15 residues. The CDR3 region is CASSLAAGPGDEQFF. As DNA, the CDR3 is TGTGCCAGCAGCTTAGCGGCAGGGCCAGGCGATGAGCAGTTCTTC.

The gene calls are TRBV29-1 and TRBJ2-5; 7 nucleotides match TRBD1. V trimming: 6 bases; J trimming: 4 bases; junction bases outside the gene matches: 11. This CDR3 region has 14 residues. Germline lookup yields CDR1 SQVTM and CDR2 ANQGSEA. The CDR3 bases are TGCAGCGTAGACAGGGTAGGCGGTCCAGAGACCCAGTACTTC. The encoded protein is CSVDRVGGPETQYF.

The chain combines TRBV21-1 with TRBJ2-5; the D segment call TRBD2 is taken from the table without a DNA check. TRBV21-1 is recorded as a pseudogene. The CDR3 consists of 20 residues. The CDR3 loop is CASSQTSRGLGWGQKETQYF. The CDR3 DNA reads TGTGCCAGCAGCCAGACTAGCAGAGGGTTGGGCTGGGGTCAAAAAGAGACCCAGTACTTC.